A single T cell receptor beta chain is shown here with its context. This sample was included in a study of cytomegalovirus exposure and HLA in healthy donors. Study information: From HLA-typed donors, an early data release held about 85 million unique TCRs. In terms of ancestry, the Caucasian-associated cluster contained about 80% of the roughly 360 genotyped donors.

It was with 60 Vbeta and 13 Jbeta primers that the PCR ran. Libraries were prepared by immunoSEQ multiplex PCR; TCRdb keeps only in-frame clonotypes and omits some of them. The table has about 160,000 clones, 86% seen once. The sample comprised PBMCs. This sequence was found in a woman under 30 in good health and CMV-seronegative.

This chain's CDR3 is CASSSYSYEQYF. CDR3 in DNA: TGTGCCAGCAGTTCCTACTCCTACGAGCAGTACTTC. The chain joins TRBV28 to TRBJ2-7, with D unresolved. This CDR3 spans 12 amino acids. Per germline, CDR1 MDHEN and CDR2 SYDVKM. V gave up 4 bases and J gave up 0 bases, with 4 bases separating them.